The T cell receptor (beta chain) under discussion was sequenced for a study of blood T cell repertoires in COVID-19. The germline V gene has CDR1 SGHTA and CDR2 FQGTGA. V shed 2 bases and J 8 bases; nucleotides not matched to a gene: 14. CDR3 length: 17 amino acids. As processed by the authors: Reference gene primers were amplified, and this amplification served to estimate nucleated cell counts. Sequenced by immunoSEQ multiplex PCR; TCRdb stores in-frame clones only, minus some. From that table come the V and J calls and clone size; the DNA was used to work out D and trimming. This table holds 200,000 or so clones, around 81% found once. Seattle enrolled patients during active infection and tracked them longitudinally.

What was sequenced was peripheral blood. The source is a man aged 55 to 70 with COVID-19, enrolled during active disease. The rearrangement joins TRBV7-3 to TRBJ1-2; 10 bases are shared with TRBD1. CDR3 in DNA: TGTGCCAGCAGCTTAGATCGTGAAAGACAGGGGGCGGAGGGCTACACCTTC. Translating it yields CASSLDRERQGAEGYTF.